This TCR beta chain was obtained from a study of tumor-infiltrating lymphocytes in primary liver carcinoma. Looking at the study overall: The patient group consisted of men and women aged 30 to 69 years. Overall study results and limits: Relative to blood, tumors carried a significantly larger fraction of the repertoire in their top 250 clones (p = 0.039). Pairs comparing tumor with adjacent tissue or blood overlapped less than pairs drawn from tumor regions.

Note on this clonotype: The antigen is unknown.

Starting material of 500 ng total RNA yielded TCR beta cDNA via a constant-region primer. Three nested multiplex PCR rounds, a slightly modified ARM-PCR method, built the TCR beta libraries. The first two PCR rounds used TRBV1-TRBV30 forward primers with a C-beta reverse primer, 10 cycles each. One entry per CDR3 protein results from TCRdb running MiXCR on the multiplex PCR reads. In the table there are about 320,000 distinct CDR3 sequences, roughly 60% of which are singletons. Germline DNA was also extracted, and blood RNA was taken from unsorted whole blood. The CDR3 contains 16 residues. Germline-derived CDR1 and CDR2 are KGHDR and SFDVKD. V gave up 3 bases and J gave up 1 base, with 11 bases separating them.

This receptor was obtained from a young woman with primary liver carcinoma and hepatitis B virus infection. This sequence joins TRBV24-1 and TRBJ2-2; TRBD1 is a possible D gene (6 bases). The sequencing input was peripheral blood. The CDR3 loop is CATSDPDSKNTGELFF. In DNA form, the CDR3 reads TGTGCCACCAGTGATCCGGACAGCAAGAACACCGGGGAGCTGTTTTTT.